This TCR beta chain was sequenced during a study of cytotoxic CD8 clonotypes in ibrutinib-treated CLL. Broader study findings: Clonality correlated strongly with circulating CD8+ T cells and exceeded age-matched healthy donors at baseline.

About this clone itself: Its antigen is as yet unknown.

Libraries were prepared by immunoSEQ multiplex PCR; TCRdb keeps only in-frame clonotypes and omits some of them. The table records about 40,000 clones, roughly 65% of them present only once. The CDR3 runs 14 residues. The trim removed 4 bases at V and 7 bases at J, leaving 5 bases unmatched. Germline CDR1 MNHNS, CDR2 SASEGT. The chain recombines TRBV6-1 with TRBJ2-7; 12 bases are a match to TRBD2. The sequence came from a human donor with chronic lymphocytic leukemia. The sequencing here drew on PBMCs, taken at disease progression, from a patient treated with ibrutinib. The chain's CDR3 is CASSGSSGRVEQYF. In nucleotides, the CDR3 is TGTGCCAGCAGTGGATCTAGCGGGAGGGTAGAGCAGTACTTC.